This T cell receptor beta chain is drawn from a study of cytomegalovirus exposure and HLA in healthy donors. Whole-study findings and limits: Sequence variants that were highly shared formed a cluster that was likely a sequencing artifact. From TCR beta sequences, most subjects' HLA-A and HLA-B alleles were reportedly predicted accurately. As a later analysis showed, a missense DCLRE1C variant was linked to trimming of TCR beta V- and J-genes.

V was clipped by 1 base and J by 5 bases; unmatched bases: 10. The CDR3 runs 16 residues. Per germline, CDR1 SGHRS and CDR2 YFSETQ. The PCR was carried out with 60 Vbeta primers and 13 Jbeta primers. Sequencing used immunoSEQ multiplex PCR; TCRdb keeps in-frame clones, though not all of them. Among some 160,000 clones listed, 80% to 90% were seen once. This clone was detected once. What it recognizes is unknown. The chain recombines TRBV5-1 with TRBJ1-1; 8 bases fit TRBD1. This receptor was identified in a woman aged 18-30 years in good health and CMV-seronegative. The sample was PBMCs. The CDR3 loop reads CASSLRPTGAVTEAFF. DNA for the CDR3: TGCGCCAGCAGCTTGCGCCCGACAGGGGCGGTGACTGAAGCTTTCTTT.